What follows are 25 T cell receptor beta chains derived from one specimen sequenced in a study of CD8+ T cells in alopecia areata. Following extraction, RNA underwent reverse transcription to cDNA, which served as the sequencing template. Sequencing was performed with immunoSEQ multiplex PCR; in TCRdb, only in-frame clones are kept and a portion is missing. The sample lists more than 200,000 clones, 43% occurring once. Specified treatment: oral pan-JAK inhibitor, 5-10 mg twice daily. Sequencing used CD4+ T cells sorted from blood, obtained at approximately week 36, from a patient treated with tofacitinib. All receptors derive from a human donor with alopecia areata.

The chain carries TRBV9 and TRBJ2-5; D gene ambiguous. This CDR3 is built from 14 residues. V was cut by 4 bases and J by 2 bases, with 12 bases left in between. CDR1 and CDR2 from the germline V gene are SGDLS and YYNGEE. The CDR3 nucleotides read TGTGCCAGCAGCCCCGGGCCACGGCAAGAGACCCAGTACTTC. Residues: CASSPGPRQETQYF.

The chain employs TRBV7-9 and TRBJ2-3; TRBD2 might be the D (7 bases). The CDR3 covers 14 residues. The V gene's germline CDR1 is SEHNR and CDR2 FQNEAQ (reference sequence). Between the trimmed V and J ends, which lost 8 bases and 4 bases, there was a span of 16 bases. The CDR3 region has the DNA TGTGCCAGCTCCTTTATGCGGGGGCCAGATACGCAGTATTTT. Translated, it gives CASSFMRGPDTQYF.

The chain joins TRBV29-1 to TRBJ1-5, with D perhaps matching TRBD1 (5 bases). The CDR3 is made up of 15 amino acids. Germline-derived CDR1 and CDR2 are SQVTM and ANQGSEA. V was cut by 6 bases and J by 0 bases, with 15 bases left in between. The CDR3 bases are TGCAGCGTCAAAGACAGTGACAATAGCAATCAGCCCCAGCATTTT. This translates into CSVKDSDNSNQPQHF.

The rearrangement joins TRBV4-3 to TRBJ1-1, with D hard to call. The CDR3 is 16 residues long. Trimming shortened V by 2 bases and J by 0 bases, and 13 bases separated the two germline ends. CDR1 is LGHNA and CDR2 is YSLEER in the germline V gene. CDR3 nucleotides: TGCGCCAGCAGCCAATCGGGCGGTTTAATGAACACTGAAGCTTTCTTT. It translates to CASSQSGGLMNTEAFF.

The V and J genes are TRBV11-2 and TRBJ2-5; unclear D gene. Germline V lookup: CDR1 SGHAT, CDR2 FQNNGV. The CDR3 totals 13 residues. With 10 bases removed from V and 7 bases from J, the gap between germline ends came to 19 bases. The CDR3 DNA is TGTGCCACCCAGAGGCAGAAGGGCGGGACCCAGTACTTC. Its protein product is CATQRQKGGTQYF.

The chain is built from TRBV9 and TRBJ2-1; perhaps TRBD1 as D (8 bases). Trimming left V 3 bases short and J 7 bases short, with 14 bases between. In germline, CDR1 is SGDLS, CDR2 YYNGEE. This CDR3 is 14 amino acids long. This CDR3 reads CASSGTGGANEQFF. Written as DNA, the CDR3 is TGTGCCAGCAGCGGCACAGGGGGGGCAAATGAGCAGTTCTTC. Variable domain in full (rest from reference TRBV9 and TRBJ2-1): DSGVTQTPKHLITATGQRVTLRCSPRSGDLSVYWYQQSLDQGLQFLIQYYNGEERAKGNILERFSAQQFPDLHSELNLSSLELGDSALYFCASSGTGGANEQFFGPGTRLTVL.

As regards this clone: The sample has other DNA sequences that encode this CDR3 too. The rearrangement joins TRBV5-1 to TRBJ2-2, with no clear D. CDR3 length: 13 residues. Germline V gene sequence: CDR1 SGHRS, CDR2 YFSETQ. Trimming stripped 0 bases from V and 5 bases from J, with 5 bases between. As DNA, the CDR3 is TGCGCCAGCAGCTTGGGGGTTACCGGGGAGCTGTTTTTT. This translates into CASSLGVTGELFF.

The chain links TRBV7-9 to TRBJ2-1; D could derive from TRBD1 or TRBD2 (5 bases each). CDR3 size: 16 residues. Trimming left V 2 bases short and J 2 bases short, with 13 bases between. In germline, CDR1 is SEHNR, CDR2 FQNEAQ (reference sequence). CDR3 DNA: TGTGCCAGCAGCTTATACCGGGGCGGCACCTACAATGAGCAGTTCTTC. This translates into CASSLYRGGTYNEQFF.

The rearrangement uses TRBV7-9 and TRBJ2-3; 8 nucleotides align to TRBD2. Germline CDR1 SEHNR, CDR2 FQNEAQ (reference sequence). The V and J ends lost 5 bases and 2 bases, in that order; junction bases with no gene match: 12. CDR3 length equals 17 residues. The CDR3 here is CASSPGGSSYSTDTQYF. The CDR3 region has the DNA TGTGCCAGCAGCCCGGGAGGGTCCTCCTACTCCACAGATACGCAGTATTTT.

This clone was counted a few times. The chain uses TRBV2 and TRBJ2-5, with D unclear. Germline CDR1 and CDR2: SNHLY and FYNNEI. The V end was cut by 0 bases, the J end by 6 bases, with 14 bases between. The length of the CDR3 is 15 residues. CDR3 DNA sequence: TGTGCCAGCAGTGAAGCAAAGGGCCGCACGCAGACCCAGTACTTC. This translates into CASSEAKGRTQTQYF.

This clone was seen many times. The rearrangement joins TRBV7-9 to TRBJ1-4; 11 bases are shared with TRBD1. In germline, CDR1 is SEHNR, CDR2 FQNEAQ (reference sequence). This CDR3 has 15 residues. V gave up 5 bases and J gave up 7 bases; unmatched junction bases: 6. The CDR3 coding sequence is TGTGCCAGCAGCGAACGGACAGGGGGCTTTGAAAAACTGTTTTTT. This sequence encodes CASSERTGGFEKLFF.

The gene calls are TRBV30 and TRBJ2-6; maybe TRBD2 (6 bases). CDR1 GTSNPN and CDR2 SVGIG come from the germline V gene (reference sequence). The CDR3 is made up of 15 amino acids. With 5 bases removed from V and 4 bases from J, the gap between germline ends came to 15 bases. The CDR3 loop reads CAWARRGAGANVLTF. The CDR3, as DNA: TGTGCCTGGGCCCGGAGGGGAGCGGGGGCCAACGTCCTGACTTTC.

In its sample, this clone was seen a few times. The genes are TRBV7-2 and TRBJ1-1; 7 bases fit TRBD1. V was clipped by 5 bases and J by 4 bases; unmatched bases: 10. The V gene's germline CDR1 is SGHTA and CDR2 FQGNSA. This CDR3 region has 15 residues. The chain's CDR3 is CASSPEQTGTTEAFF. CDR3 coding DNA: TGTGCCAGCAGCCCCGAGCAGACAGGGACCACTGAAGCTTTCTTT.

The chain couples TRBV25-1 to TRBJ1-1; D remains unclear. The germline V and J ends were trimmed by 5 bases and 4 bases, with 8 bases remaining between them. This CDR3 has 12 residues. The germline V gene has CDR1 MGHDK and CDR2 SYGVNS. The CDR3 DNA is TGTGCCAGCAGTCACAAGGGCACTGAAGCTTTCTTT. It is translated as CASSHKGTEAFF.

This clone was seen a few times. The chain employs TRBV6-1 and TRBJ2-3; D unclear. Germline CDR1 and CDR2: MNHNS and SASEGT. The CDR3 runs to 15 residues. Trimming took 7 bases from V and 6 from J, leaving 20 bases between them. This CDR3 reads CASTLKVPLLDTQYF. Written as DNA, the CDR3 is TGTGCCAGCACACTCAAGGTCCCCCTGCTCGATACGCAGTATTTT.

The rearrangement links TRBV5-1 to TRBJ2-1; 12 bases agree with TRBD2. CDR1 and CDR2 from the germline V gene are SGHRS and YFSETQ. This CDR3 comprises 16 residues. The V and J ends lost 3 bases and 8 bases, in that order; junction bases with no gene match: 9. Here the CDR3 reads CASSWTSGTNWDEQFF. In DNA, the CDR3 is TGCGCCAGCAGCTGGACTAGCGGGACTAACTGGGATGAGCAGTTCTTC.

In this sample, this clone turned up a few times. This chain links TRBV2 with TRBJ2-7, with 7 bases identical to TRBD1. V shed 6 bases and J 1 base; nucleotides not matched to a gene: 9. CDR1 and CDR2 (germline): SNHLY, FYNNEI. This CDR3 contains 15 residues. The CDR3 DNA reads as TGTGCCAGCAGACCTGCCGGGACAGTATCCTACGAGCAGTACTTC. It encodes CASRPAGTVSYEQYF.

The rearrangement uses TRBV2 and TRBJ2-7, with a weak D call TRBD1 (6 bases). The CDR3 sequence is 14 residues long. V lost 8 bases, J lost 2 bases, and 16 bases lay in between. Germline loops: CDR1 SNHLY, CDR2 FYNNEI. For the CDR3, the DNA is TGTGCCAGCGGCCTGGAGTGGGGGCCCTACGAGCAGTACTTC. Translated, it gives CASGLEWGPYEQYF.

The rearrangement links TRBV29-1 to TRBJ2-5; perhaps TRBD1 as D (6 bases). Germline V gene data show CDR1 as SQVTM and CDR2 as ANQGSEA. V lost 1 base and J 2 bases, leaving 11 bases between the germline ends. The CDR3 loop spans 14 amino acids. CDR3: CSVEGAGTQETQYF. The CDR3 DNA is TGCAGCGTTGAAGGGGCAGGGACACAAGAGACCCAGTACTTC.

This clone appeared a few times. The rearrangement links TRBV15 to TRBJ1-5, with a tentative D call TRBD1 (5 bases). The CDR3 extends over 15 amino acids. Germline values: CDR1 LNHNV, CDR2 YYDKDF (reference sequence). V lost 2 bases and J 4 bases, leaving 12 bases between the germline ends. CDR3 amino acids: CATSRRDGWNQPQHF. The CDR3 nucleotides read TGTGCCACCAGCAGACGGGACGGCTGGAATCAGCCCCAGCATTTT.

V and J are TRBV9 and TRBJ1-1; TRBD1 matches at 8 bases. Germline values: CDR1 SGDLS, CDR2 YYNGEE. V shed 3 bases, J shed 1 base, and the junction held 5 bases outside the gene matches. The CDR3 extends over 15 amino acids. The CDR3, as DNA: TGTGCCAGCAGCGCCCGGACAGGGCGGAACACTGAAGCTTTCTTT. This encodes CASSARTGRNTEAFF. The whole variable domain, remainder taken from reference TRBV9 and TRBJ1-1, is DSGVTQTPKHLITATGQRVTLRCSPRSGDLSVYWYQQSLDQGLQFLIQYYNGEERAKGNILERFSAQQFPDLHSELNLSSLELGDSALYFCASSARTGRNTEAFFGQGTRLTVV.

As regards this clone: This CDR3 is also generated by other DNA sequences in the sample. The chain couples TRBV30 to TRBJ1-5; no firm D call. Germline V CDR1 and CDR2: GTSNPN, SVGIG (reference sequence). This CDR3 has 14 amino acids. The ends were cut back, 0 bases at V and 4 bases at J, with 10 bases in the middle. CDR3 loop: CAWSVTGGNQPQHF. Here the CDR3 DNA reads TGTGCCTGGAGTGTAACTGGAGGGAATCAGCCCCAGCATTTT. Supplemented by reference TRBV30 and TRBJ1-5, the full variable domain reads SQTIHQWPATLVQPVGSPLSLECTVEGTSNPNLYWYRQAAGRGLQLLFYSVGIGQISSEVPQNLSASRPQDRQFILSSKKLLLSDSGFYLCAWSVTGGNQPQHFGDGTRLSIL.

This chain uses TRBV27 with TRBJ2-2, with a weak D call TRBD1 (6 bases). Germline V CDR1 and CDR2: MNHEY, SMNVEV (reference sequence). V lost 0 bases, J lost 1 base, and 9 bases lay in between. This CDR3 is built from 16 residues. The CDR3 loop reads CASSLSGHRNTGELFF. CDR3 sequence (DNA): TGTGCCAGCAGTTTATCGGGACACAGGAACACCGGGGAGCTGTTTTTT.

The CDR3 spells CASRNRGSTFGYTF. The CDR3 DNA reads TGTGCCAGCAGAAACAGGGGTAGCACATTTGGCTACACCTTC. The rearrangement joins TRBV2 to TRBJ1-2; 7 positions agree with TRBD1. CDR3 length: 14 residues. After removal of 6 bases from V and 7 bases from J, the junction contained 11 bases not matched to a gene. Looked up from germline, CDR1 is SNHLY and CDR2 is FYNNEI.

This CDR3 is CASSLTHFREQYF. CDR3 sequence (DNA): TGTGCCAGCAGCTTAACTCACTTTCGCGAGCAGTACTTC. V usage is TRBV7-3 and J usage is TRBJ2-7, with D hard to call. This CDR3 is 13 amino acids long. The germline CDR1 and CDR2 sequences are SGHTA and FQGTGA. Trimming pared 0 bases from V and 6 bases from J, leaving 9 bases between.